This T cell receptor (beta chain) was identified in a study of cytomegalovirus exposure and HLA in healthy donors. For the study at large: A data release that came early held 75 million to 85 million unique TCRs from HLA-typed donors.

Trimming shortened V by 4 bases and J by 0 bases, and 9 bases separated the two germline ends. Germline CDR1 and CDR2: SGHNT and YYREEE (reference sequence). This CDR3 is built from 14 residues. Points from the study as a whole: TCR beta V- and J-gene trimming was later associated with a missense DCLRE1C variant. TCR beta sequences numbering 15,000 to 20,000 were associated with HLA alleles at 0.05 false discovery rate in a later analysis.

This clone occurred once. The target antigen is unknown. This PCR relied on a set of 60 Vbeta primers and 13 Jbeta primers. How the authors handled the data: The count from a later analysis was some 76 million unique TCR beta chains, some 11 million of them shared. Assay: immunoSEQ multiplex PCR; the TCRdb copy retains only in-frame clones and omits some. The D gene and trimming were derived from the DNA, and the V and J assignments and clone size from that table. Of approximately 190,000 clones listed, roughly nine tenths are singletons. Sequenced: PBMCs. The source of this sequence is a boy aged 2 to 10 in good health and CMV-seronegative. The rearrangement joins TRBV5-4 to TRBJ2-3; tentative D call: TRBD2 (5 bases). Here the CDR3 DNA reads TGTGCCAGCAGCGGGTGGGAGAGCACAGATACGCAGTATTTT. As protein: CASSGWESTDTQYF.